This T cell receptor beta chain was identified in a study of cytomegalovirus exposure and HLA in healthy donors. About the study: From HLA-typed donors, an early data release held approximately 85 million unique TCRs.

Regarding donors, all were healthy bone marrow donors. V dropped 6 bases and J dropped 6; count of bases not matched to a gene: 15. This CDR3 contains 16 residues. From germline, CDR1 is MNHEY and CDR2 SMNVEV (reference sequence). Primers: 60 Vbeta forward and 13 Jbeta reverse. As processed by the authors: Later reanalysis found about 78 million unique TCR beta chains, around 11 million of them shared. Using immunoSEQ multiplex PCR, the repertoire was profiled, and TCRdb retains in-frame clones only, with some absent. V and J calls and clone size come straight from that table; D and trimming were deduced from the DNA. The sample includes 70,000 to 85,000 clones.

The chain links TRBV27 to TRBJ2-7, with 9 bases that match TRBD1. Sequences were obtained from PBMCs. The receptor was derived from a female donor in good health and CMV-seropositive. For the CDR3, the DNA is TGTGCCAGCAGCCCCGAACAGGGGGCGCCTAAGCGCGAGCAGTACTTC. Protein product: CASSPEQGAPKREQYF.